A single sample gave rise to the 26 T cell receptor beta chains below, sequenced in a study of blood T cell repertoires in COVID-19. Here immunoSEQ multiplex PCR was the method, and the copy in TCRdb shows in-frame clones only, minus some. Of 65,000 to 90,000 clones in the sample, about 88% are singletons; the top ten hold 8.9%. The sequenced material came from peripheral blood. The receptors stem from an elderly man with acute or convalescent COVID-19.

This chain connects TRBV15 to TRBJ1-3; D ambiguous. Looked up from germline, CDR1 is LNHNV and CDR2 is YYDKDF (reference sequence). Trimming pared 0 bases from V and 9 bases from J, leaving 6 bases between. The CDR3 runs 12 residues. CDR3 residues: CATSRDVSTIYF. CDR3 nucleotide sequence: TGTGCCACCAGCAGAGATGTGAGCACCATATATTTT.

V usage is TRBV18 and J usage is TRBJ1-2, with D tentatively TRBD1 (6 bases). V shed 2 bases and J shed 5 bases, with 9 bases lying between them. Germline V gene data show CDR1 as KGHSH and CDR2 as LQKENI. The CDR3 has 13 amino acids. CDR3: CASSPGTTYGYTF. CDR3 nucleotide sequence: TGTGCCAGCTCACCAGGGACAACTTATGGCTACACCTTC.

This clone was seen a few times. The chain is built from TRBV19 and TRBJ1-1; TRBD1 matches at 10 bases. Trimming took 5 bases from V and 4 from J; bases not matched to a gene: 4. Germline CDR1 LNHDA, CDR2 SQIVND (reference sequence). This CDR3 is 14 amino acids long. CDR3 region: CASSVGQGGTEAFF. The DNA of the CDR3 is TGTGCCAGTAGTGTTGGACAGGGGGGCACTGAAGCTTTCTTT.

This clone has only a few counts. This chain links TRBV19 with TRBJ1-5; unclear D gene. Per the germline V gene, CDR1 is LNHDA and CDR2 is SQIVND (reference sequence). This CDR3 region has 16 residues. V was shortened by 5 bases and J by 2 bases, with 16 bases between the two germline ends. The CDR3 nucleotides read TGTGCCAGTAGTTCCCGTGTGGTAGCGGGCAATCAGCCCCAGCATTTT. Encoded protein: CASSSRVVAGNQPQHF.

The genes are TRBV24-1 and TRBJ1-2; 8 bases are shared with TRBD1. Germline values: CDR1 KGHDR, CDR2 SFDVKD. This CDR3 is 14 amino acids long. The trim removed 7 bases at V and 5 bases at J, leaving 8 bases unmatched. The CDR3 sequence: CATSPAGGGYGYTF. The CDR3 DNA sequence: TGTGCCACCAGCCCGGCAGGGGGCGGGTATGGCTACACCTTC.

The genes are TRBV28 and TRBJ1-2; 7 bases fit TRBD1. This CDR3 is 14 amino acids long. The junction had 9 bases not matched to a gene; V was cut back by 3 bases and J by 8 bases. CDR1 is MDHEN and CDR2 is SYDVKM in the germline V gene. CDR3 sequence (DNA): TGTGCCAGCAGTTTTGAACGGGCAGGGGGAGGCTACACCTTC. Protein: CASSFERAGGGYTF.

In its sample, this clone was seen a few times. The CDR3 spells CASSLRTGAWTEAFF. The CDR3 nucleotides read TGTGCCAGTAGTCTAAGGACAGGGGCTTGGACTGAAGCTTTCTTT. V and J are TRBV19 and TRBJ1-1; 9 nucleotides agree with TRBD1. Germline assignment: CDR1 LNHDA and CDR2 SQIVND (reference sequence). J gave up 5 bases and V 5 bases, and 9 bases lay outside the gene matches. The CDR3 loop spans 15 amino acids.

Only one count was recorded for this clone. The germline gene is not matched at one end of the junction; a read error may be the cause. The rearrangement uses TRBV18 and TRBJ1-3; possible D gene TRBD1, 6 bases. This CDR3 comprises 16 residues. In germline, CDR1 is KGHSH, CDR2 LQKENI. The DNA of the CDR3 is TGTGCCAGCTCACCACCGGTGGGGGGGGCTGGCAACACCATATATTTT. Its protein is CASSPPVGGAGNTIYF.

The chain uses TRBV28 and TRBJ1-2, with D possibly TRBD1 on 6 matching bases. This CDR3 spans 14 amino acids. Deletions cut 4 bases from V and 4 bases from J, with 13 bases between. The germline CDR1 and CDR2 sequences are MDHEN and SYDVKM. The CDR3 nucleotides read TGTGCCAGCAGTTCCAGGACAGCGCCCTATGGCTACACCTTC. Protein: CASSSRTAPYGYTF.

The V and J genes are TRBV2 and TRBJ1-2, with 7 nucleotides matching TRBD1. Germline CDR1 SNHLY, CDR2 FYNNEI. With V trimmed by 6 bases and J by 2 bases, 9 bases remained unmatched. The CDR3 is 15 amino acids. CDR3 nucleotides: TGTGCCAGCAGGGTACAGGGGCTGGGGAACTATGGCTACACCTTC. Its translation is CASRVQGLGNYGYTF.

The chain uses TRBV3-1 (or the pseudogene TRBV3-2) and TRBJ1-2; 8 bases fit TRBD1. Per the germline V gene, CDR1 is LGHDT and CDR2 is YNNKEL (reference sequence). V lost 3 bases, J lost 4 bases, and 4 bases stayed unmatched. This CDR3 is built from 14 residues. The CDR3 bases are TGTGCCAGCAGCCAGCAGGGGGCTGGCTATGGCTACACCTTC. Protein sequence: CASSQQGAGYGYTF.

The genes are TRBV7-2 and TRBJ1-1; 7 nucleotides align to TRBD1. CDR3 length equals 14 residues. V lost 5 bases, J lost 6 bases, and 9 bases stayed unmatched. Per germline, CDR1 SGHTA and CDR2 FQGNSA. The CDR3 reads CASSPMTGYAEAFF. The CDR3 DNA follows: TGTGCCAGCAGCCCTATGACAGGGTACGCTGAAGCTTTCTTT. Complete variable domain (other parts from reference TRBV7-2 and TRBJ1-1): GAGVSQSPSNKVTEKGKDVELRCDPISGHTALYWYRQSLGQGLEFLIYFQGNSAPDKSGLPSDRFSAERTGGSVSTLTIQRTQQEDSAVYLCASSPMTGYAEAFFGQGTRLTVV.

In its sample, this clone was seen once. This chain uses TRBV30 with TRBJ2-1; D is perhaps TRBD2 (5 bases). Germline CDR1 is GTSNPN and CDR2 is SVGIG (reference sequence). V was trimmed by 4 bases and J by 5 bases, leaving 9 bases between them. The CDR3 is made up of 12 amino acids. The CDR3 loop is CAWKPGNNEQFF. As DNA, the CDR3 is TGTGCCTGGAAACCCGGGAACAATGAGCAGTTCTTC.

V gene TRBV5-1 combines with J gene TRBJ2-1, with D tentatively TRBD2 (5 bases). Trimming left V 3 bases short and J 7 bases short, with 14 bases between. Germline V gene data show CDR1 as SGHRS and CDR2 as YFSETQ. This CDR3 is 14 amino acids long. CDR3 in DNA: TGCGCCAGCAGCTCGGCGGGCCCCGGGAATGAGCAGTTCTTC. Its translation is CASSSAGPGNEQFF.

This clone was seen a handful of times. This sequence joins TRBV6-1 and TRBJ2-1; a weak D match, TRBD1 (5 bases). Germline-derived CDR1 and CDR2 are MNHNS and SASEGT. V shed 3 bases and J shed 7 bases, with 13 bases lying between them. CDR3 size: 14 residues. CDR3 in DNA: TGTGCCAGCAGTGATTTGACCCAGGGTAATGAGCAGTTCTTC. Protein product: CASSDLTQGNEQFF.

This rearrangement joins TRBV19 to TRBJ1-1, with 8 positions matching TRBD1. The V gene's germline CDR1 is LNHDA and CDR2 SQIVND (reference sequence). This CDR3 is 14 amino acids long. Trimming cost V 7 bases and J 11 bases; bases outside gene matches: 15. The CDR3 bases are TGTGCCAGTACCTCGACAGGGGTAGGAATATCGGCTTTCTTT. Its translation is CASTSTGVGISAFF.

This chain connects TRBV2 to TRBJ2-1, with 10 nucleotides matching TRBD2. The CDR3 sequence is 16 residues long. Trimming removed 4 bases from V and 6 bases from J; junction bases left unmatched: 9. Germline V CDR1 and CDR2: SNHLY, FYNNEI. In nucleotides, the CDR3 is TGTGCCAGCAGTGGTAGCGGGGGGATACGGGCCAATGAGCAGTTCTTC. Protein: CASSGSGGIRANEQFF.

J is TRBJ1-3 and V is TRBV10-3; D is possibly TRBD1 (6 bases). CDR1 and CDR2 from the germline V gene are ENHRY and SYGVKD. This CDR3 is 14 amino acids long. V lost 4 bases and J 1 base, leaving 8 bases between the germline ends. CDR3 DNA sequence: TGTGCCATCAGTGCACAGGGTTCTGGAAACACCATATATTTT. Protein product: CAISAQGSGNTIYF.

The chain recombines TRBV18 with TRBJ2-7; D is undetermined. Per germline, CDR1 KGHSH and CDR2 LQKENI. V shed 3 bases and J shed 2 bases, with 11 bases lying between them. The CDR3 consists of 14 residues. In nucleotides, the CDR3 is TGTGCCAGCTCACCGACGACCGACACCTACGAGCAGTACTTC. Translated: CASSPTTDTYEQYF.

This rearrangement joins TRBV29-1 to TRBJ1-1; 7 positions agree with TRBD1. The CDR3 runs to 12 residues. Per germline, CDR1 SQVTM and CDR2 ANQGSEA. The V segment lost 7 bases and the J segment 0 bases; nucleotides outside the gene matches: 2. CDR3 amino acids: CSAGTVNTEAFF. The CDR3 nucleotides are TGCAGCGCCGGGACAGTGAACACTGAAGCTTTCTTT.

The chain is built from TRBV5-6 and TRBJ2-7, with a weak D call TRBD1 (6 bases). With 2 bases removed from V and 3 bases from J, the gap between germline ends came to 12 bases. CDR1 is SGHDT and CDR2 is YYEEEE in the germline V gene. The CDR3 extends over 14 amino acids. This CDR3 is CASSFGQLFYEQYF. The CDR3 nucleotides are TGTGCCAGCAGCTTTGGACAGCTTTTCTACGAGCAGTACTTC.

The V gene is TRBV10-1, the J gene TRBJ1-4; 7 nucleotides match TRBD1. The CDR3 spans 14 residues. Germline V gene data show CDR1 as WNHNN and CDR2 as SYGVQD (reference sequence). The trim removed 4 bases at V and 8 bases at J, leaving 7 bases unmatched. CDR3 bases: TGCGCCAGCAGTGTTGGGGACAGTGGGGAAAAACTGTTTTTT. Its translation: CASSVGDSGEKLFF.

V and J are TRBV7-9 and TRBJ1-6; D is uncertain. The V end lost 1 base, the J end lost 2 bases, and 9 bases lay between the germline ends. This CDR3 is built from 16 residues. CDR1 is SEHNR, CDR2 FQNEAQ, per germline (reference sequence). CDR3: CASSLVQLTYNSPLHF. For the CDR3, the DNA is TGTGCCAGCAGCTTAGTACAGTTAACCTATAATTCACCCCTCCACTTT.

The chain has TRBV2 and TRBJ2-5; D might be TRBD1 (6 bases). Germline V gene sequence: CDR1 SNHLY, CDR2 FYNNEI. This CDR3 is 14 amino acids long. V lost 3 bases and J 2 bases, leaving 10 bases between the germline ends. CDR3 DNA sequence: TGTGCCAGCAGTGACGGCAGGGGACAAGAGACCCAGTACTTC. This codes for CASSDGRGQETQYF.

This chain connects TRBV5-1 to TRBJ2-4; 7 bases are a match to TRBD1. Germline CDR1 reads SGHRS; CDR2 reads YFSETQ. This CDR3 contains 16 residues. V lost 6 bases, J lost 7 bases, and 16 bases stayed unmatched. This CDR3 reads CASTALPSEGANIQYF. The CDR3 nucleotides are TGCGCCAGCACGGCCCTCCCATCCGAGGGGGCTAACATTCAGTACTTC. Filled out from reference TRBV5-1 and TRBJ2-4, the complete variable domain reads KAGVTQTPRYLIKTRGQQVTLSCSPISGHRSVSWYQQTPGQGLQFLFEYFSETQRNKGNFPGRFSGRQFSNSRSEMNVSTLELGDSALYLCASTALPSEGANIQYFGAGTRLSVL.

This clone was picked up one time. The J gene is TRBJ2-5, the V gene TRBV2; 9 nucleotides align to TRBD2. The CDR3 contains 17 residues. Losses at the gene ends were 1 base for V and 5 bases for J; bases not matched to a gene: 11. CDR1 and CDR2 (germline): SNHLY, FYNNEI. The CDR3, as DNA: TGTGCCAGCAGTGAAGGGATAAGCGGGAGGACGCGGGAGACCCAGTACTTC. Protein: CASSEGISGRTRETQYF. Looking up the rest from reference TRBV2 and TRBJ2-5 gives the full variable domain: EPEVTQTPSHQVTQMGQEVILRCVPISNHLYFYWYRQILGQKVEFLVSFYNNEISEKSEIFDDQFSVERPDGSNFTLKIRSTKLEDSAMYFCASSEGISGRTRETQYFGPGTRLLVL.